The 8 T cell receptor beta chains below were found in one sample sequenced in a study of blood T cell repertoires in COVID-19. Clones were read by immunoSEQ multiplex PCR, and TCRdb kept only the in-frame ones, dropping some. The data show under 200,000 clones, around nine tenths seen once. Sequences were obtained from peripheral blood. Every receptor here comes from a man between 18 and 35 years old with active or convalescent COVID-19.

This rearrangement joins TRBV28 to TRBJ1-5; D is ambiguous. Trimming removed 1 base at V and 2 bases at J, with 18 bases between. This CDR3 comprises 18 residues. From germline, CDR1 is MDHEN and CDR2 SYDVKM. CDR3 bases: TGTGCCAGCAGTTTATTAACCCTGTCGGGGAAGGGCAATCAGCCCCAGCATTTT. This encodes CASSLLTLSGKGNQPQHF.

The CDR3 region is CASSPSGANTEAFF. CDR3 sequence (DNA): TGTGCCAGCAGTCCCTCAGGGGCTAACACTGAAGCTTTCTTT. The chain combines TRBV7-9 with TRBJ1-1; tentatively, D is TRBD1 (6 bases). V shed 6 bases and J shed 2 bases, with 13 bases lying between them. CDR1 and CDR2 (germline): SEHNR, FQNEAQ (reference sequence). The CDR3 contains 14 residues.

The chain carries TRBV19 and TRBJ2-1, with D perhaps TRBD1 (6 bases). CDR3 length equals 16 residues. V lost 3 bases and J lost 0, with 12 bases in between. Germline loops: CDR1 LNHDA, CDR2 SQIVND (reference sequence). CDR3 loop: CASSIRRTVSYNEQFF. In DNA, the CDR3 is TGTGCCAGTAGTATTCGTCGGACAGTCTCCTACAATGAGCAGTTCTTC.

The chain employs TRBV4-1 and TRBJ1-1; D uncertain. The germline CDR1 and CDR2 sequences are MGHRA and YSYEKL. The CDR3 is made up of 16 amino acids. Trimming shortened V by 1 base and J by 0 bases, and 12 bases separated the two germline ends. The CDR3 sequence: CASSQVEISMNTEAFF. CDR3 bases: TGCGCCAGCAGCCAAGTTGAGATATCCATGAACACTGAAGCTTTCTTT.

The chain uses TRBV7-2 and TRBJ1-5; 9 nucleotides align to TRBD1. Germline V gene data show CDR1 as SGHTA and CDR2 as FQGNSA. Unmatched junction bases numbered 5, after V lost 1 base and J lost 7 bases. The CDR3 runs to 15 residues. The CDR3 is CASSLDTGGSQPQHF. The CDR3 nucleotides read TGTGCCAGCAGCTTAGACACAGGGGGCAGCCAGCCCCAGCATTTT.

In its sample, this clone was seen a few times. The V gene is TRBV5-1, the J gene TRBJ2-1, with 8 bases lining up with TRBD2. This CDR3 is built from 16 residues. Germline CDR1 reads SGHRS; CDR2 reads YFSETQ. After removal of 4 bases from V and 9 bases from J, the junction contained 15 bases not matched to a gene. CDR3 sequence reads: CASSQGTRGDFGEQFF. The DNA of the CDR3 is TGCGCCAGCAGCCAAGGGACTAGGGGGGACTTCGGTGAGCAGTTCTTC. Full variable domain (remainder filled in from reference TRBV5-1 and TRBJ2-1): KAGVTQTPRYLIKTRGQQVTLSCSPISGHRSVSWYQQTPGQGLQFLFEYFSETQRNKGNFPGRFSGRQFSNSRSEMNVSTLELGDSALYLCASSQGTRGDFGEQFFGPGTRLTVL.

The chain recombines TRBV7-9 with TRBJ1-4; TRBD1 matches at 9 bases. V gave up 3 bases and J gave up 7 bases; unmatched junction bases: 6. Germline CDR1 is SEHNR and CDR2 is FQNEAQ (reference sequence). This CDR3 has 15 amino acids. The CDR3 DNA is TGTGCCAGCAGCTTCTTCGACAGGGGGACTGAAAAACTGTTTTTT. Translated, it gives CASSFFDRGTEKLFF.

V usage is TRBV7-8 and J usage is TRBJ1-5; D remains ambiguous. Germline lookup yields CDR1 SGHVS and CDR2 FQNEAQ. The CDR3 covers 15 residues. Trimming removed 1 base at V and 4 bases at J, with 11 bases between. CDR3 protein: CASSLDRVLNQPQHF. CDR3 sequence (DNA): TGTGCCAGCAGCTTAGATCGGGTATTGAATCAGCCCCAGCATTTT.